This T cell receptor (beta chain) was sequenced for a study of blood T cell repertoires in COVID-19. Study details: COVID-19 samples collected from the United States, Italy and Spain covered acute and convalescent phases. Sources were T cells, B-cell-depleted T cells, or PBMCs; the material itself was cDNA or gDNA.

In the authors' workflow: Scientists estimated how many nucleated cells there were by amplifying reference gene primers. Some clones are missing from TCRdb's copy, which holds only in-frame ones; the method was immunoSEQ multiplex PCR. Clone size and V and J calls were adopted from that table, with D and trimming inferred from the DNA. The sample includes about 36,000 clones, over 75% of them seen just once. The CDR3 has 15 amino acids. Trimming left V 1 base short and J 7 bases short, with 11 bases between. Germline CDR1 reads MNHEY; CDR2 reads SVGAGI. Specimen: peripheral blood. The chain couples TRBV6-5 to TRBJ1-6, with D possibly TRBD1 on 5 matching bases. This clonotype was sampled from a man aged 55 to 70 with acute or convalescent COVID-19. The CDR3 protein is CASSYFATENSPLHF. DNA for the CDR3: TGTGCCAGCAGTTACTTCGCGACAGAGAATTCACCCCTCCACTTT.